A single sample is the source of the 5 T cell receptor beta chains below, sequenced in a study of blood T cell repertoires in COVID-19. Some clones are missing from TCRdb's copy, which holds only in-frame ones; the method was immunoSEQ multiplex PCR. The data show about 45,000 clones, 69% seen once. Source material: peripheral blood. The receptors originated from a man older than 75 with acute or convalescent COVID-19.

CDR3 DNA sequence: TGTGCCAGCAGCGGGGGACTAGGGAACACCGGGGAGCTGTTTTTT. As protein: CASSGGLGNTGELFF. This rearrangement joins TRBV9 to TRBJ2-2; the match to TRBD2 covers 8 bases. With V trimmed by 3 bases and J by 1 base, 2 bases remained unmatched. CDR1 is SGDLS, CDR2 YYNGEE, per germline. The CDR3 consists of 15 residues.

This clone was seen more than once but under ten times. The chain links TRBV5-4 to TRBJ2-2; 7 bases fit TRBD1. Germline V gene sequence: CDR1 SGHNT, CDR2 YYREEE (reference sequence). The CDR3 spans 15 residues. With 5 bases clipped from V and 5 bases from J, the junction kept 9 bases outside the gene matches. In DNA, the CDR3 is TGTGCCAGCAGGAAGGGGACAGTGGAAACCGGGGAGCTGTTTTTT. Translation gives CASRKGTVETGELFF.

This clone was found a few times. The chain carries TRBV5-6 and TRBJ1-3; 11 nucleotides align to TRBD1. CDR3 size: 16 residues. Germline values: CDR1 SGHDT, CDR2 YYEEEE. V trimming: 4 bases; J trimming: 4 bases; junction bases outside the gene matches: 7. The CDR3 region has the DNA TGTGCCAGCAGCCGACGCGGGACAGGGGGAGGAAACACCATATATTTT. Protein product: CASSRRGTGGGNTIYF.

The V gene is TRBV5-1, the J gene TRBJ2-7; possible D gene TRBD1, 6 bases. Deletions cut 3 bases from V and 6 bases from J, with 16 bases between. The CDR3 extends over 14 amino acids. The germline CDR1 and CDR2 sequences are SGHRS and YFSETQ. The CDR3 sequence is CASSWDGTPSEQYF. CDR3 nucleotide sequence: TGCGCCAGCAGCTGGGACGGGACACCATCCGAGCAGTACTTC.

The chain recombines TRBV11-3 with TRBJ2-1, with 10 bases fitting TRBD2. The germline V gene encodes CDR1 SGHNT and CDR2 YENEEA. Germline trimming cut 1 base from V and 10 bases from J; bases unmatched to any gene: 10. CDR3 length equals 16 residues. This CDR3 is CASSLASGSGTREQFF. Here the CDR3 DNA reads TGTGCCAGCAGCTTAGCTAGCGGGAGCGGGACAAGGGAGCAGTTCTTC.